The 18 T cell receptor beta chains presented below share a single source sample, sequenced in a study of cytomegalovirus exposure and HLA in healthy donors. Primers included in the PCR were 60 Vbeta and 13 Jbeta primers. The data were produced by immunoSEQ multiplex PCR, yet TCRdb's version contains in-frame clones alone and is incomplete. The sample records around 150,000 clones, roughly 85% being singletons. The source material was PBMCs. All receptors derive from a middle-aged man in good health and CMV-seropositive.

J is TRBJ2-7 and V is TRBV5-4, with 7 positions matching TRBD2. Germline V lookup: CDR1 SGHNT, CDR2 YYREEE (reference sequence). J gave up 8 bases and V 2 bases, and 10 bases lay outside the gene matches. The CDR3 totals 14 residues. The CDR3 region has the DNA TGTGCCAGCAGCTTAAGGATTGGGCGGGAGAAGCAGTACTTC. Its protein is CASSLRIGREKQYF.

The genes are TRBV7-9 and TRBJ2-2; D might be TRBD2 (6 bases). The CDR3 covers 14 residues. V was cut by 5 bases and J by 2 bases, with 9 bases left in between. The germline gives CDR1 SEHNR, CDR2 FQNEAQ (reference sequence). This chain's CDR3 is CASSPGSNTGELFF. The CDR3 region has the DNA TGTGCCAGCAGCCCCGGGAGCAACACCGGGGAGCTGTTTTTT.

This sequence joins TRBV11-2 and TRBJ2-3; possible D gene TRBD2, 6 bases. The V and J ends lost 3 bases and 5 bases respectively, with 15 bases between them. The CDR3 consists of 15 residues. CDR1 SGHAT and CDR2 FQNNGV come from the germline V gene. CDR3 sequence reads: CASSLGGSGGDTQYF. CDR3 nucleotides: TGTGCCAGCAGCTTGGGTGGTAGCGGAGGAGATACGCAGTATTTT.

The V gene is TRBV19, the J gene TRBJ1-4, with 8 nucleotides matching TRBD1. After removal of 3 bases from V and 4 bases from J, the junction contained 10 bases not matched to a gene. The CDR3 is made up of 17 amino acids. From germline, CDR1 is LNHDA and CDR2 SQIVND (reference sequence). For the CDR3, the DNA is TGTGCCAGTAGTATTCAGGGGGCCGGGGCGGTTAATGAAAAACTGTTTTTT. Residues: CASSIQGAGAVNEKLFF.

The V gene is TRBV9, the J gene TRBJ2-5; D unclear. The end of the DNA is better explained by TRBJ2-7, so the J call may be wrong. There are 12 residues in the CDR3. The germline gives CDR1 SGDLS, CDR2 YYNGEE. The CDR3 DNA reads as TGTGCCAGCAGCGCTCCTGGTTACGAGCAGTACTTC. Protein sequence: CASSAPGYEQYF.

The gene calls are TRBV19 and TRBJ2-7, with 12 nucleotides matching TRBD2. V gave up 8 bases and J gave up 6 bases; unmatched junction bases: 14. Germline-derived CDR1 and CDR2 are LNHDA and SQIVND (reference sequence). The CDR3 totals 16 residues. CDR3 region: CASSRTSGIGLSEQYF. CDR3 nucleotide sequence: TGTGCCAGTTCACGGACTAGCGGGATAGGTCTCTCCGAGCAGTACTTC.

V usage is TRBV5-1 and J usage is TRBJ2-7; D not certain. CDR3 size: 15 residues. The V end lost 0 bases, the J end lost 5 bases, and 15 bases lay between the germline ends. Germline V gives CDR1 SGHRS, CDR2 YFSETQ. This CDR3 reads CASSLGYRDANEQYF. The DNA of the CDR3 is TGCGCCAGCAGCTTGGGATACAGAGATGCCAACGAGCAGTACTTC. The full variable domain, in which reference TRBV5-1 and TRBJ2-7 provide the parts outside the CDR3, is KAGVTQTPRYLIKTRGQQVTLSCSPISGHRSVSWYQQTPGQGLQFLFEYFSETQRNKGNFPGRFSGRQFSNSRSEMNVSTLELGDSALYLCASSLGYRDANEQYFGPGTRLTVT.

This chain joins TRBV5-6 and TRBJ2-3; the D is unclear. CDR1 and CDR2 (germline): SGHDT, YYEEEE. This CDR3 is 11 amino acids long. V was cut by 4 bases and J by 5 bases, with 5 bases left in between. The CDR3 DNA is TGTGCCAGCAGCCAATTAGATACGCAGTATTTT. It specifies CASSQLDTQYF. The full variable domain, completed using reference TRBV5-6 and TRBJ2-3, is DAGVTQSPTHLIKTRGQQVTLRCSPKSGHDTVSWYQQALGQGPQFIFQYYEEEERQRGNFPDRFSGHQFPNYSSELNVNALLLGDSALYLCASSQLDTQYFGPGTRLTVL.

The chain couples TRBV5-4 to TRBJ2-7; 8 positions match TRBD1. Trimming took 3 bases from V and 3 from J; bases not matched to a gene: 5. The CDR3 is 14 residues long. From germline, CDR1 is SGHNT and CDR2 YYREEE (reference sequence). In DNA form, the CDR3 reads TGTGCCAGCAGCTCACAGGGGGGAATCTACGAGCAGTACTTC. Translating gives CASSSQGGIYEQYF. Together with reference TRBV5-4 and TRBJ2-7, the CDR3 gives the full variable domain: ETGVTQSPTHLIKTRGQQVTLRCSSQSGHNTVSWYQQALGQGPQFIFQYYREEENGRGNFPPRFSGLQFPNYSSELNVNALELDDSALYLCASSSQGGIYEQYFGPGTRLTVT.

The chain carries TRBV27 and TRBJ2-7, with a tentative D call TRBD2 (7 bases). The CDR3 is 12 amino acids. V was clipped by 8 bases and J by 2 bases, with 10 bases between them. CDR1 is MNHEY, CDR2 SMNVEV, per germline (reference sequence). In nucleotides, the CDR3 is TGTGCCAGCGGGGGGGCCCCCTACGAGCAGTACTTC. Its protein is CASGGAPYEQYF.

CDR3: CASSPAGGPGADTQYF. CDR3 DNA sequence: TGTGCCAGCAGCCCAGCGGGAGGGCCGGGCGCGGATACGCAGTATTTT. The V and J genes are TRBV28 and TRBJ2-3; TRBD2 aligns across 10 bases. CDR3 length: 16 amino acids. Per germline, CDR1 MDHEN and CDR2 SYDVKM. V shed 6 bases and J 6 bases; nucleotides not matched to a gene: 12.

This chain uses TRBV7-9 with TRBJ1-5; 10 nucleotides agree with TRBD1. Germline V gene data show CDR1 as SEHNR and CDR2 as FQNEAQ (reference sequence). Trimming took 3 bases from V and 1 from J; bases not matched to a gene: 12. This CDR3 region has 19 residues. The CDR3 nucleotides are TGTGCCAGCAGCTTTTATTCCGGGACAGGGGTTTTAAGCAATCAGCCCCAGCATTTT. Translated: CASSFYSGTGVLSNQPQHF.

This clone was counted a single time. For the CDR3, the DNA is TGTGCCAGCAGCTTGGACAGGGGGACCGGCGGCTACACCTTC. Amino acid sequence: CASSLDRGTGGYTF. The chain carries TRBV5-6 and TRBJ1-2; TRBD1 aligns across 8 bases. This CDR3 comprises 14 residues. The germline gives CDR1 SGHDT, CDR2 YYEEEE. Losses at the gene ends were 0 bases for V and 8 bases for J; bases not matched to a gene: 6. Complete variable domain (other parts from reference TRBV5-6 and TRBJ1-2): DAGVTQSPTHLIKTRGQQVTLRCSPKSGHDTVSWYQQALGQGPQFIFQYYEEEERQRGNFPDRFSGHQFPNYSSELNVNALLLGDSALYLCASSLDRGTGGYTFGSGTRLTVV.

This clone was recorded a few times. The CDR3 sequence is CASSYSGGVLGAFF. The CDR3 DNA is TGTGCCAGCAGTTACTCGGGGGGGGTGCTCGGAGCTTTCTTT. The chain uses TRBV6-6 and TRBJ1-1; the D gene is possibly TRBD1 (5 bases). Germline CDR1 is MNHNY and CDR2 is SVGAGI (reference sequence). V was shortened by 0 bases and J by 10 bases, with 15 bases between the two germline ends. The CDR3 extends over 14 amino acids.

The chain has TRBV9 and TRBJ1-6, with unresolved D. From germline, CDR1 is SGDLS and CDR2 YYNGEE. V was shortened by 0 bases and J by 10 bases, with 11 bases between the two germline ends. The CDR3 is made up of 14 amino acids. The DNA for the CDR3 is TGTGCCAGCAGCGTAGACCCGTCGAGCTCACCCCTCCACTTT. Protein sequence: CASSVDPSSSPLHF. The whole variable domain, remainder taken from reference TRBV9 and TRBJ1-6, is DSGVTQTPKHLITATGQRVTLRCSPRSGDLSVYWYQQSLDQGLQFLIQYYNGEERAKGNILERFSAQQFPDLHSELNLSSLELGDSALYFCASSVDPSSSPLHFGNGTRLTVT.

V gene TRBV25-1 combines with J gene TRBJ2-5; D might be TRBD2 (6 bases). This CDR3 contains 17 residues. Trimming cost V 1 base and J 3 bases, with 18 bases left between them. Germline V lookup: CDR1 MGHDK, CDR2 SYGVNS. The DNA of the CDR3 is TGTGCCAGCAGTGAATTACGGGGTCCGGGCGGGAAAGAGACCCAGTACTTC. It encodes CASSELRGPGGKETQYF.

The gene calls are TRBV4-1 and TRBJ2-1, with D perhaps TRBD2 (6 bases). Germline V gene sequence: CDR1 MGHRA, CDR2 YSYEKL. V lost 3 bases and J 6 bases, leaving 15 bases between the germline ends. CDR3 length equals 15 residues. The DNA for the CDR3 is TGCGCCAGCAGCCAGGCCTGGGGAGGACCCAATGAGCAGTTCTTC. Residues: CASSQAWGGPNEQFF.

V is TRBV11-2 and J is TRBJ2-1; TRBD2 matches at 7 bases. The CDR3 has 15 amino acids. Germline V CDR1 and CDR2: SGHAT, FQNNGV. Unmatched junction bases numbered 8, after V lost 1 base and J lost 8 bases. The CDR3 region is CASSLASTGGDEQFF. In DNA, the CDR3 is TGTGCCAGCAGCTTAGCAAGTACGGGAGGCGATGAGCAGTTCTTC.